The 25 T cell receptor beta chains presented below share a single source sample, sequenced in a study of blood T cell repertoires in COVID-19. The method was immunoSEQ multiplex PCR; TCRdb's version includes in-frame clones alone and lacks a portion of them. The sample consists of a few hundred thousand clones, 85% to 90% of them appearing once. The sample comprised peripheral blood. The receptors originated from a woman aged 40 to 55 with COVID-19, enrolled during active disease.

CDR3 amino acids: CASIAGYTGELFF. The CDR3, as DNA: TGTGCCAGCATCGCGGGGTATACCGGGGAGCTGTTTTTT. The chain joins TRBV28 to TRBJ2-2; possibly TRBD2 for D (6 bases). The V and J ends lost 7 bases and 5 bases respectively, with 11 bases between them. CDR3 size: 13 residues. Germline V CDR1 and CDR2: MDHEN, SYDVKM.

The chain carries TRBV6-4 and TRBJ2-3; 7 positions agree with TRBD2. CDR3 size: 14 residues. Germline assignment: CDR1 MRHNA and CDR2 SNTAGT. V shed 6 bases and J 0 bases; nucleotides not matched to a gene: 3. CDR3 amino acids: CASSVGGSTDTQYF. In DNA, the CDR3 is TGTGCCAGCAGCGTCGGGGGGAGCACAGATACGCAGTATTTT.

The V gene is TRBV24-1, the J gene TRBJ2-2, with TRBD2 identical over 8 bases. The junction had 7 bases not matched to a gene; V was cut back by 3 bases and J by 5 bases. The CDR3 consists of 16 residues. Germline lookup yields CDR1 KGHDR and CDR2 SFDVKD. The CDR3 here is CATSDPGGDRTGELFF. The DNA for the CDR3 is TGTGCCACCAGTGATCCCGGGGGGGATCGGACCGGGGAGCTGTTTTTT.

J is TRBJ2-3 and V is TRBV27; D might be TRBD2 (6 bases). Trimming shortened V by 2 bases and J by 3 bases, and 9 bases separated the two germline ends. Germline V gene data show CDR1 as MNHEY and CDR2 as SMNVEV (reference sequence). This CDR3 has 14 amino acids. DNA of the CDR3: TGTGCCAGCAGTTTAATCCGGGGGACAGATACGCAGTATTTT. Its translation is CASSLIRGTDTQYF.

This clone has only a few counts. The chain links TRBV4-3 to TRBJ1-1, with TRBD1 matching over 7 bases. Germline CDR1 is LGHNA and CDR2 is YSLEER. Trimming took 0 bases from V and 10 from J; bases not matched to a gene: 8. The CDR3 loop spans 14 amino acids. Here the CDR3 DNA reads TGCGCCAGCAGCCAAGATCAGGGGGTCAGGGGAGCTTTCTTT. It translates to CASSQDQGVRGAFF.

The chain couples TRBV12-3 or TRBV12-4 to TRBJ2-1; 7 nucleotides align to TRBD2. This CDR3 comprises 12 residues. J gave up 8 bases and V 4 bases, and 2 bases lay outside the gene matches. The CDR3 DNA reads TGTGCCAGCAGTTCCCGGGGGGATGAGCAGTTCTTC. Protein product: CASSSRGDEQFF.

V and J are TRBV28 and TRBJ2-2, with TRBD1 identical over 8 bases. Germline-derived CDR1 and CDR2 are MDHEN and SYDVKM. This CDR3 spans 16 amino acids. With 6 bases clipped from V and 6 bases from J, the junction kept 12 bases outside the gene matches. CDR3 in DNA: TGTGCCAGCAGAGGCCTGGGGACAGGTCCGGCCGGGGAGCTGTTTTTT. This codes for CASRGLGTGPAGELFF.

This chain uses TRBV28 with TRBJ1-2, with D possibly being TRBD1 (6 bases). The germline V gene has CDR1 MDHEN and CDR2 SYDVKM. CDR3 length: 12 amino acids. V dropped 3 bases and J dropped 8 bases, with 10 bases sitting between them. CDR3 DNA sequence: TGTGCCAGCAGTTTGCAGGGGCTAGGCTACACCTTC. Its translation: CASSLQGLGYTF.

V usage is TRBV29-1 and J usage is TRBJ2-3, with D possibly matching TRBD2 (5 bases). The V gene's germline CDR1 is SQVTM and CDR2 ANQGSEA. V was cut by 7 bases and J by 0 bases, with 17 bases left in between. This CDR3 comprises 15 residues. CDR3 nucleotide sequence: TGCAGCGCCCGGGGTGGGTTTGCTAGCACAGATACGCAGTATTTT. Its protein is CSARGGFASTDTQYF.

The chain combines TRBV27 with TRBJ1-2, with D maybe TRBD1 (6 bases). The CDR3 loop spans 14 amino acids. V lost 0 bases to trimming and J lost 9 bases, with 14 bases between them. In germline, CDR1 is MNHEY, CDR2 SMNVEV (reference sequence). The CDR3 here is CASSLSPEQGSYTF. CDR3 coding DNA: TGTGCCAGCAGTTTATCCCCGGAGCAGGGGAGCTACACCTTC.

V gene TRBV7-2 combines with J gene TRBJ1-2; D is possibly TRBD1 (6 bases). This CDR3 has 13 residues. V lost 7 bases, J lost 7 bases, and 16 bases lay in between. Germline V gene lookup returns CDR1 SGHTA and CDR2 FQGNSA. CDR3: CASITGRWSGYTF. The CDR3 nucleotides read TGTGCCAGCATCACAGGGAGATGGAGTGGCTACACCTTC.

J is TRBJ2-1 and V is TRBV28; 10 nucleotides line up with TRBD2. J lost 4 bases, V lost 5 bases, and 2 bases had no gene match. The CDR3 is 14 amino acids. CDR1 is MDHEN and CDR2 is SYDVKM in the germline V gene. The CDR3, as DNA: TGTGCCAGCAGTCCGGGACTAGCGTACAATGAGCAGTTCTTC. It specifies CASSPGLAYNEQFF.

The chain recombines TRBV6-5 with TRBJ2-1; 9 positions agree with TRBD1. Unmatched junction bases numbered 8, after V lost 2 bases and J lost 6 bases. This CDR3 has 16 amino acids. The germline V gene encodes CDR1 MNHEY and CDR2 SVGAGI. The DNA for the CDR3 is TGTGCCAGCAGTTACGCCGGGACAGGGAAGGGCAATGAGCAGTTCTTC. Its translation: CASSYAGTGKGNEQFF.

The chain recombines TRBV7-2 with TRBJ2-7; 9 bases line up with TRBD2. The CDR3 contains 15 residues. Germline assignment: CDR1 SGHTA and CDR2 FQGNSA. The junction had 9 bases not matched to a gene; V was cut back by 3 bases and J by 6 bases. CDR3 region: CASSLAGAGGGEQYF. DNA for the CDR3: TGTGCCAGCAGCTTGGCCGGAGCGGGAGGAGGCGAGCAGTACTTC.

The chain uses TRBV30 and TRBJ1-1; 7 nucleotides align to TRBD1. Unmatched junction bases numbered 9, after V lost 1 base and J lost 4 bases. The CDR3 extends over 15 amino acids. CDR1 is GTSNPN, CDR2 SVGIG, per germline (reference sequence). DNA for the CDR3: TGTGCCTGGAGTGGGGGACAGCCGATCGGCACTGAAGCTTTCTTT. Translation gives CAWSGGQPIGTEAFF.

V is TRBV29-1 and J is TRBJ1-2; TRBD1 matches at 11 bases. This CDR3 contains 14 residues. CDR1 is SQVTM and CDR2 is ANQGSEA in the germline V gene. J gave up 8 bases and V 5 bases, and 10 bases lay outside the gene matches. CDR3 DNA sequence: TGCAGCGTTCAGGGGACAGGGGGGATGAGAGGCTACACCTTC. This sequence encodes CSVQGTGGMRGYTF.

The gene calls are TRBV27 and TRBJ1-2, with 7 bases lining up with TRBD1. V gave up 2 bases and J gave up 10 bases; unmatched junction bases: 13. Germline V CDR1 and CDR2: MNHEY, SMNVEV (reference sequence). This CDR3 has 15 amino acids. In DNA, the CDR3 is TGTGCCAGCAGTTTAAGTGCAGGGGGATTCACCTCCTACACCTTC. It is translated as CASSLSAGGFTSYTF.

This clone has only a few counts. The CDR3 here is CASKGAGEAFF. Written as DNA, the CDR3 is TGCGCCAGCAAAGGGGCGGGGGAAGCTTTCTTT. The J gene is TRBJ1-1, the V gene TRBV5-1, with D perhaps matching TRBD1 (5 bases). V was shortened by 6 bases and J by 8 bases, with 11 bases between the two germline ends. This CDR3 is 11 amino acids long. Germline loops: CDR1 SGHRS, CDR2 YFSETQ. Supplemented by reference TRBV5-1 and TRBJ1-1, the full variable domain reads KAGVTQTPRYLIKTRGQQVTLSCSPISGHRSVSWYQQTPGQGLQFLFEYFSETQRNKGNFPGRFSGRQFSNSRSEMNVSTLELGDSALYLCASKGAGEAFFGQGTRLTVV.

The genes are TRBV5-3 and TRBJ2-1, with D possibly matching TRBD1 (6 bases). TRBV5-3 is sorted into the ORF group, with uncertain function. This CDR3 region has 17 residues. Trimming stripped 2 bases from V and 9 bases from J, with 24 bases between. Here the CDR3 reads CARSFQGRVLRSGEQFF. The CDR3 DNA reads as TGTGCCAGAAGCTTCCAGGGGCGCGTTTTACGTTCCGGTGAGCAGTTCTTC.

With regard to this clone: This sample also contains other DNA sequences that code for the same CDR3. The chain links TRBV2 to TRBJ1-1; D remains ambiguous. The ends were cut back, 6 bases at V and 0 bases at J, with 5 bases in the middle. The CDR3 covers 12 residues. CDR1 SNHLY and CDR2 FYNNEI come from the germline V gene. CDR3: CASSLLNTEAFF. The DNA for the CDR3 is TGTGCCAGCAGCCTCTTGAACACTGAAGCTTTCTTT. The variable domain in full, completed from reference TRBV2 and TRBJ1-1, reads EPEVTQTPSHQVTQMGQEVILRCVPISNHLYFYWYRQILGQKVEFLVSFYNNEISEKSEIFDDQFSVERPDGSNFTLKIRSTKLEDSAMYFCASSLLNTEAFFGQGTRLTVV.

This chain joins TRBV7-9 and TRBJ1-4; 7 bases match TRBD1. V was clipped by 5 bases and J by 5 bases; unmatched bases: 11. The CDR3 contains 16 residues. Germline V gene sequence: CDR1 SEHNR, CDR2 FQNEAQ (reference sequence). The CDR3 loop is CASSRGQSVLNEKLFF. Here the CDR3 DNA reads TGTGCCAGCAGCAGGGGACAGTCGGTCTTGAATGAAAAACTGTTTTTT.

The chain employs TRBV18 and TRBJ1-5; 8 nucleotides align to TRBD1. The ends lost 3 bases at V and 4 bases at J; junction bases unmatched: 5. The CDR3 has 15 residues. The germline CDR1 and CDR2 sequences are KGHSH and LQKENI. CDR3: CASSPQGARNQPQHF. The CDR3 region has the DNA TGTGCCAGCTCACCGCAGGGGGCTCGGAATCAGCCCCAGCATTTT.

V and J are TRBV4-1 and TRBJ2-1, with 9 bases that match TRBD1. This CDR3 comprises 18 residues. Losses at the gene ends were 3 bases for V and 2 bases for J; bases not matched to a gene: 11. Germline CDR1 and CDR2: MGHRA and YSYEKL. This chain's CDR3 is CASSHLTPGQGTYNEQFF. Here the CDR3 DNA reads TGCGCCAGCAGCCACCTCACTCCGGGACAGGGCACCTACAATGAGCAGTTCTTC.

J is TRBJ1-1 and V is TRBV2; tentatively, D is TRBD1 (5 bases). CDR3 size: 13 residues. Per the germline V gene, CDR1 is SNHLY and CDR2 is FYNNEI. Trimming shortened V by 0 bases and J by 11 bases, and 13 bases separated the two germline ends. The CDR3, as DNA: TGTGCCAGCAGTGAAGCGCTCAGGGCGGGGGCTTTCTTT. The encoded protein is CASSEALRAGAFF.

The chain has TRBV11-2 and TRBJ1-2; weak D call: TRBD1 (5 bases). Deletions cut 1 base from V and 2 bases from J, with 5 bases between. The CDR3 consists of 13 residues. The germline CDR1 and CDR2 sequences are SGHAT and FQNNGV. In nucleotides, the CDR3 is TGTGCCAGCAGCTTAGGACAGAACTATGGCTACACCTTC. Translated, it gives CASSLGQNYGYTF.